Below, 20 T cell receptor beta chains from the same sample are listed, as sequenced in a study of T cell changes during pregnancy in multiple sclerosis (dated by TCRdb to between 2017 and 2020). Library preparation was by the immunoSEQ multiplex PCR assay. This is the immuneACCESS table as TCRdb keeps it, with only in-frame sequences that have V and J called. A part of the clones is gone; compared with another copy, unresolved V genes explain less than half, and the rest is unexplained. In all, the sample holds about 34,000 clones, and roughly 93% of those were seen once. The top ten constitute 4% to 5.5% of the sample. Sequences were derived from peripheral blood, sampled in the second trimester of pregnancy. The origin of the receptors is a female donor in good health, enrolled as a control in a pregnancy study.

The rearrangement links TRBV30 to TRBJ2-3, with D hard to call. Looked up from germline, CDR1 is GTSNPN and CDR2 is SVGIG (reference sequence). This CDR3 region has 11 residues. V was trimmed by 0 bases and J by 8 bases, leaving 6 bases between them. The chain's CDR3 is CAWSVRSTQYF. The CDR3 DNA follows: TGTGCCTGGAGTGTACGTAGTACGCAGTATTTT.

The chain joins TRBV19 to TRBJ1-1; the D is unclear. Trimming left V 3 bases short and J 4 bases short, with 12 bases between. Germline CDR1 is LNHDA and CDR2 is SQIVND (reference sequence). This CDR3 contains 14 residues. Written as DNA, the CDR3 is TGTGCCAGTAGTATTTACGGGCGGGGCACTGAAGCTTTCTTT. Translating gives CASSIYGRGTEAFF.

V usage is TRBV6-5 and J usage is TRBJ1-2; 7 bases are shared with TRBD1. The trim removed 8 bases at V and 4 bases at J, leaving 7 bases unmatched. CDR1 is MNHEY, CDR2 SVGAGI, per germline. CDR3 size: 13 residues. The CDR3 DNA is TGTGCCAGCCAGCGAGGGGGCGGCTATGGCTACACCTTC. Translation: CASQRGGGYGYTF.

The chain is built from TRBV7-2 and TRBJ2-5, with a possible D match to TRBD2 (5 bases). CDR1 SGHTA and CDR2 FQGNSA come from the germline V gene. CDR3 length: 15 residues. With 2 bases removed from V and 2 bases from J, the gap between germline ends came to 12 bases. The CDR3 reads CASSLPRGEQETQYF. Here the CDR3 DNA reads TGTGCCAGCAGCTTACCTCGGGGAGAACAAGAGACCCAGTACTTC.

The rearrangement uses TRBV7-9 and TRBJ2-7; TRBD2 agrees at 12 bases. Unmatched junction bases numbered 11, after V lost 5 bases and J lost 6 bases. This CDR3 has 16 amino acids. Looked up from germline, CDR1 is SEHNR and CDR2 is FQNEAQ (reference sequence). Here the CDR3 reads CASSRSPSGRAFEQYF. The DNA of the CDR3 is TGTGCCAGCAGCAGGTCCCCTAGCGGGAGGGCCTTCGAGCAGTACTTC.

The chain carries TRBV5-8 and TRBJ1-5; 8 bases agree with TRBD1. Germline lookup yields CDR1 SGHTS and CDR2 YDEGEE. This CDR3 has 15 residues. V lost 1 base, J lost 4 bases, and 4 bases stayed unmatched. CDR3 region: CASSLFTGGNQPQHF. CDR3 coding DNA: TGTGCCAGCAGCTTGTTCACAGGGGGAAATCAGCCCCAGCATTTT. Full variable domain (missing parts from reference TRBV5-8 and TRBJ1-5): EAGVTQSPTHLIKTRGQQATLRCSPISGHTSVYWYQQALGLGLQFLLWYDEGEERNRGNFPPRFSGRQFPNYSSELNVNALELEDSALYLCASSLFTGGNQPQHFGDGTRLSIL.

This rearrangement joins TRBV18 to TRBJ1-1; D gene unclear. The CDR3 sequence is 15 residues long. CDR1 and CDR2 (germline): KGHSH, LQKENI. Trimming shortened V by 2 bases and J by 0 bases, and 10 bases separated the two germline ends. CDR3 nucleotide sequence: TGTGCCAGCTCACCATTAGGCGGAGTGAACACTGAAGCTTTCTTT. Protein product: CASSPLGGVNTEAFF.

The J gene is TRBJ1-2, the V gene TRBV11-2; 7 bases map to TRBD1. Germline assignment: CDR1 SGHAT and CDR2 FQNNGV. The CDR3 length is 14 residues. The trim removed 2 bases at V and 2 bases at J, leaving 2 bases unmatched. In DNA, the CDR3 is TGTGCCAGCAGCTTATGGACAGGAAACTATGGCTACACCTTC. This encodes CASSLWTGNYGYTF.

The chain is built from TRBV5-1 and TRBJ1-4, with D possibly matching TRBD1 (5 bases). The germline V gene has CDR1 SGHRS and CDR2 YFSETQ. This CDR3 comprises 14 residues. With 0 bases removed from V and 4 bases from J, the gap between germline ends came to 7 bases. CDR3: CASSLGGINEKLFF. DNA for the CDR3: TGCGCCAGCAGCTTGGGGGGCATTAATGAAAAACTGTTTTTT. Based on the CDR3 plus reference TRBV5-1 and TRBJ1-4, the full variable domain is KAGVTQTPRYLIKTRGQQVTLSCSPISGHRSVSWYQQTPGQGLQFLFEYFSETQRNKGNFPGRFSGRQFSNSRSEMNVSTLELGDSALYLCASSLGGINEKLFFGSGTQLSVL.

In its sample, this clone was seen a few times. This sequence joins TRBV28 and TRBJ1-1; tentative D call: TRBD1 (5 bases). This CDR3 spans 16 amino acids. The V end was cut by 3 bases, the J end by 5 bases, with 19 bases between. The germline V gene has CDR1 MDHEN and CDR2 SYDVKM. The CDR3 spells CASSFPGPGRRTEAFF. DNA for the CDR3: TGTGCCAGCAGTTTCCCGGGGCCAGGGAGGAGGACTGAAGCTTTCTTT.

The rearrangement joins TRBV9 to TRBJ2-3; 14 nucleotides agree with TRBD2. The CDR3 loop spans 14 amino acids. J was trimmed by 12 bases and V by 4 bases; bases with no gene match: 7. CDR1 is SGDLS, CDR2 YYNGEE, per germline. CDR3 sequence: CASSPGTSGGAQYF. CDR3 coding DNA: TGTGCCAGCAGCCCCGGGACTAGCGGGGGAGCACAGTATTTT.

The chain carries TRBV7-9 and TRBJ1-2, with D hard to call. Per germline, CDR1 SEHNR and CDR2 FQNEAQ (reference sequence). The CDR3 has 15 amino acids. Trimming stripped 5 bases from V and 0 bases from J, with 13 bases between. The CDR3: CASSPLVLTNYGYTF. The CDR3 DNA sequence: TGTGCCAGCAGCCCCCTAGTCCTAACTAACTATGGCTACACCTTC.

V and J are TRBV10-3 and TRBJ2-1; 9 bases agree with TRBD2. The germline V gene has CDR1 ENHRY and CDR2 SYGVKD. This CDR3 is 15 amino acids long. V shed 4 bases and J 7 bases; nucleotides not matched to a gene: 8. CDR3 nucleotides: TGTGCCATCAGTGCCTGGGCGGGGGGGATAAATGAGCAGTTCTTC. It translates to CAISAWAGGINEQFF.

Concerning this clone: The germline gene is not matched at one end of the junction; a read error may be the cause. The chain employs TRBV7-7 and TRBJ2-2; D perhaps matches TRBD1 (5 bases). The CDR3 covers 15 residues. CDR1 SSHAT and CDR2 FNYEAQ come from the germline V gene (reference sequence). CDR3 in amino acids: CASSLSRANTGELFF. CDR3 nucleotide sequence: TGTGCTAGCAGCTTGTCCAGGGCAAACACCGGGGAGCTGTTTTTT.

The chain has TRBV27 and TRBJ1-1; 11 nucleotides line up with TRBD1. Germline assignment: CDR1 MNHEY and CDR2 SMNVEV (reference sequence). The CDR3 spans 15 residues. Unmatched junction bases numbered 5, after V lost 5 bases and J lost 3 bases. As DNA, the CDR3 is TGTGCCAGCAGTACGGCGGGACAGGGGGACACTGAAGCTTTCTTT. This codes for CASSTAGQGDTEAFF.

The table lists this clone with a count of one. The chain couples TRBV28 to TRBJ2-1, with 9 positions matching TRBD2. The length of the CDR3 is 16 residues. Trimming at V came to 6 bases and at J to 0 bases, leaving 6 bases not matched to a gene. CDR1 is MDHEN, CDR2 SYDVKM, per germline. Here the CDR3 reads CASSPLAGSSYNEQFF. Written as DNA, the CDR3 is TGTGCCAGCAGCCCGCTAGCGGGGAGCTCCTACAATGAGCAGTTCTTC.

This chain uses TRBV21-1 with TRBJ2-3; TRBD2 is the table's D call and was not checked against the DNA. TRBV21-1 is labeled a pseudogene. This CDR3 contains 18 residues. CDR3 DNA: TGTGCCAGCAGCAAATCCGAGAGACTAGCGGGAATAACAGATACGCAGTATTTT. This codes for CASSKSERLAGITDTQYF.

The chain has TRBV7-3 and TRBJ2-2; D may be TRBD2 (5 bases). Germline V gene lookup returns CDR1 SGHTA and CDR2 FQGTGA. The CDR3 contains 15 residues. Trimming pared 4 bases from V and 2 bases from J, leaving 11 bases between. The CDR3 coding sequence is TGTGCCAGCAGCTCGCGGGCGGAAAACACCGGGGAGCTGTTTTTT. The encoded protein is CASSSRAENTGELFF. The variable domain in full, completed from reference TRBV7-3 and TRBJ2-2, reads GAGVSQTPSNKVTEKGKYVELRCDPISGHTALYWYRQSLGQGPEFLIYFQGTGAADDSGLPNDRFFAVRPEGSVSTLKIQRTERGDSAVYLCASSSRAENTGELFFGEGSRLTVL.

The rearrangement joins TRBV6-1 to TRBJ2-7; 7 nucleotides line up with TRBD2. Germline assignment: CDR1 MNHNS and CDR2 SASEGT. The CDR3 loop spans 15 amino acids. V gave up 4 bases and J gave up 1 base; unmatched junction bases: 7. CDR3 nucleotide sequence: TGTGCCAGCAGTGGGCTAGCGGCGGAATCCTACGAGCAGTACTTC. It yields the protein CASSGLAAESYEQYF.

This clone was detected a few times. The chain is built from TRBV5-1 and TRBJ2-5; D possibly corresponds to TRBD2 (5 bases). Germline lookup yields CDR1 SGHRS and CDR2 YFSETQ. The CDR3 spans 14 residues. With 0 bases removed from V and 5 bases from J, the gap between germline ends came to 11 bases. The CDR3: CASSLAKEEETQYF. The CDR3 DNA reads TGCGCCAGCAGCTTGGCCAAGGAGGAGGAGACCCAGTACTTC.